This T cell receptor (beta chain) was obtained from a study of cytotoxic CD8 clonotypes in ibrutinib-treated CLL. Notes on the study in general: Sustained-remission and progressing patients diverged in sampling times. At progression, clonality fell back toward baseline after rising at ibrutinib response.

The CDR3 has 13 amino acids. With respect to this clone: Its antigen is unidentified.

Here immunoSEQ multiplex PCR was the method, and the copy in TCRdb shows in-frame clones only, minus some. The profile shows 150,000 to 200,000 clones, more than 70% of them singletons. The clonotype comes from a human donor with chronic lymphocytic leukemia. Sequencing used PBMCs, obtained at disease progression, from a patient treated with ibrutinib. The chain joins TRBV21-1 to TRBJ1-2; whether TRBD1, the table's D call, matches the DNA was not checked. TRBV21-1 is classified as a pseudogene. The CDR3 region has the DNA TGTGCCAGCCAATCCTTATCGGACACAGGCTACACCTTC. This codes for CASQSLSDTGYTF.